Sequencing of this T cell receptor beta chain was carried out in a study of blood T cell repertoires in COVID-19. Study at large: Researchers got acute and convalescent COVID-19 samples from the United States, Italy and Spain. T cells, B-cell-depleted T cells, or PBMCs supplied cDNA or gDNA.

This clone was picked up a small number of times. Source study methods: Amplification from reference gene primers served as the basis for estimated nucleated cell counts. Method: immunoSEQ multiplex PCR; TCRdb's copy keeps in-frame clones and lacks some. V and J calls and clone size are as listed in that table; D and trimming were resolved from the DNA. The table lists approximately 240,000 clones, about 86% of them singletons. Deletions cut 6 bases from V and 7 bases from J, with 14 bases between. Germline V CDR1 and CDR2: SGHDT, YYEEEE. The CDR3 length is 13 residues. The sample was peripheral blood. The chain is built from TRBV5-6 and TRBJ1-5; D ambiguous. This TCR was recovered from an older woman with acute or convalescent COVID-19. The CDR3 DNA sequence: TGTGCCAGCATCAGCTGGGTGAGGCAGCCCCAGCATTTT. This translates into CASISWVRQPQHF.